This T cell receptor (beta chain) was found in a study of cytomegalovirus exposure and HLA in healthy donors. Vbeta (60) and Jbeta (13) primers were used in the PCR. How the authors handled the data: Among the unique TCR beta chains that a later analysis counted, about 81 million in all, roughly 10 million were shared. Sequenced by immunoSEQ multiplex PCR; TCRdb stores in-frame clones only, minus some. The V and J calls and the clone size are those of that table, but D and trimming were determined from the DNA. Of about 150,000 clones in the sample, 76% are singletons; the top ten hold around 1.9%. This CDR3 has 17 amino acids. CDR1 SGDLS and CDR2 YYNGEE come from the germline V gene. Trimming took 3 bases from V and 2 from J; bases not matched to a gene: 7.

Sequencing input: PBMCs. The V gene is TRBV9, the J gene TRBJ2-5; 13 bases agree with TRBD2. This TCR was recovered from a man aged 35 to 55 in good health and CMV-seronegative. This CDR3 is CASSARTSGGKQETQYF. Written as DNA, the CDR3 is TGTGCCAGCAGCGCTCGGACTAGCGGGGGAAAACAAGAGACCCAGTACTTC. Using reference TRBV9 and TRBJ2-5 for the parts outside the CDR3, the full variable domain is DSGVTQTPKHLITATGQRVTLRCSPRSGDLSVYWYQQSLDQGLQFLIQYYNGEERAKGNILERFSAQQFPDLHSELNLSSLELGDSALYFCASSARTSGGKQETQYFGPGTRLLVL.